These T cell receptor beta chains were read from a single sample in a study of T cells in lung cancer brain metastases. Assay: immunoSEQ multiplex PCR; the TCRdb copy retains only in-frame clones and omits some. The sample contains approximately 4,900 clones, roughly 84% of which appear only once. Specimen: tumor tissue from the primary lung tumor. Every receptor here comes from a woman aged 45-59 years with non-small cell lung cancer. The CDR3 runs from the conserved cysteine through the conserved F or W. The D gene is left open where the match is weak. Expanded clones get a size class; other rows say once, few or many, or leave the size out.

>TRBJ1-2|NA|NA|TRBV27
TGTGCCAGCAGTTTAACCCGGGACCATTATGGCTACACCTTC
CASSLTRDHYGYTF
>TRBJ1-1|NA|NA|TRBV5-1
TGCGCCAGCCGGAACGGGGGATCCACTGAAGCTTTCTTT
CASRNGGSTEAFF
>TRBJ1-1|NA|NA|TRBV12-5
TGTGCTATATTCTGGGGGCAGACTGAAGCTTTCTTT
CAIFWGQTEAFF
>TRBJ2-3|NA|NA|TRBV6-4
TGTGCCAGCAGTGTCAGATCCACAGATACGCAGTATTTT
CASSVRSTDTQYF
>TRBJ2-5|TRBD1|NA|TRBV4-2
TGTGCCAGCAGCGTGGGACAGGGGGGACAGTACCAAGAGACCCAGTACTTC
CASSVGQGGQYQETQYF
>TRBJ1-2|NA|NA|TRBV13
TGTGCCAGCAGCTTAGTGCGACAGGACCTTTTCTATGGCTACACCTTC
CASSLVRQDLFYGYTF
>TRBJ1-1|NA|NA|TRBV6-6
TGTGCCAGCAGGAAGCCAGGGACAACTGAAGCTTTCTTT
CASRKPGTTEAFF
>TRBJ1-2|NA|NA|TRBV30
TGTGCCTGGAGCCTTCTAGCTAACTATGGCTACACCTTC
CAWSLLANYGYTF
>TRBJ1-3|NA|NA|TRBV30
TGTGCCTGGAGTGTACGTGGAGACTCTGGAAACACCATATATTTT
CAWSVRGDSGNTIYF
>TRBJ2-7|NA|NA|TRBV5-1
TGCGCCAGCAGCTTCGGGCCCCCTTATAGCGAGCAGTACTTC
CASSFGPPYSEQYF
>TRBJ2-7|TRBD1|NA|TRBV9
TGTGCCAGCAGCCCCCCCGGACAGGGGATCTACGAGCAGTACTTC
CASSPPGQGIYEQYF
>TRBJ2-2|NA|NA|TRBV19
TGTGCCAGTAGACGCGACAACACCGGGGAGCTGTTTTTT
CASRRDNTGELFF
>TRBJ2-3|NA|NA|TRBV9
TGTGCCAGCAGCGTAGAGGTTCCAGATACGCAGTATTTT
CASSVEVPDTQYF
>TRBJ1-2|TRBD1|NA|TRBV20-1
TGCAGTGGGGGACAGACGGGGGGCTACACCTTC
CSGGQTGGYTF
>TRBJ1-3|NA|NA|TRBV11-2
TGTGCCAGCAGCCCCCGTCTCTTAGACACCATATATTTT
CASSPRLLDTIYF
>TRBJ2-3|TRBD2|NA|TRBV18
TGTGCCAGCTCACCGACGGGACTAGCGGGGGGTACGCAGTATTTT
CASSPTGLAGGTQYF
>TRBJ1-2|NA|NA|TRBV29-1
TGTAGCGTTGATAGGTTCTACACCTTC
CSVDRFYTF
>TRBJ1-2|TRBD1|NA|TRBV28
TGTGCCAGCAGTTCGACGCTCAGGGGGCGCCACATGGTTGAAGGTGGCTACACCTTC
CASSSTLRGRHMVEGGYTF
>TRBJ2-1|NA|few|TRBV4-2
TGTGCCAGCAGCCAAGGCCGGGGGCTCTACAATGAGCAGTTCTTC
CASSQGRGLYNEQFF
>TRBJ2-7|NA|NA|TRBV5-1
TGCGCCAGCAGCTTGGAGGCCAGGGAGGTTGGCGAGCAGTACTTC
CASSLEAREVGEQYF
>TRBJ2-5|TRBD2|NA|TRBV28
TGTGCCAGCAGCTCATTAGCGGGAGGAATCGAGACCCAGTACTTC
CASSSLAGGIETQYF
>TRBJ1-6|NA|NA|TRBV27
TGTGCCAGCACCTTGGGGGGGCGCTCCTATAATTCACCCCTCCACTTT
CASTLGGRSYNSPLHF
>TRBJ2-5|NA|NA|TRBV30
TGTGCCTGGAGTGTAGGGGTAGCGAGGGCCTTTTTACGAGGGACCCAGTACTTC
CAWSVGVARAFLRGTQYF
>TRBJ1-1|NA|NA|TRBV18
TGTGCCAGCTCACCTGGTCGATCGAACACTGAAGCTTTCTTT
CASSPGRSNTEAFF
>TRBJ1-4|NA|NA|TRBV25-1
TGTGCCAGCAGTGAATCGGACGGCTATAATGAAAAACTGTTTTTT
CASSESDGYNEKLFF
>TRBJ2-1|TRBD2|NA|TRBV7-9
TGTGCCAGCAGCCTCGGGACTAGCGGACTCGTAAGGGATGAGCAGTTCTTC
CASSLGTSGLVRDEQFF
>TRBJ2-1|TRBD1|NA|TRBV5-4
TGTGCCAGCAGCTTAGAGGGGGACAGGGGAAATGAGCAGTTCTTC
CASSLEGDRGNEQFF
>TRBJ1-5|TRBD1|NA|TRBV6-1
TGTGCCAGCAGTGATGTGCAGGGGGCTTTTAGCAATCAGCCCCAGCATTTT
CASSDVQGAFSNQPQHF
>TRBJ2-7|TRBD1|NA|TRBV7-9
TGTGCCAGCAGCTTCGGGACAGGGGGCTACGAGCAGTACTTC
CASSFGTGGYEQYF
>TRBJ1-6|NA|NA|TRBV18
TGTGCCAGCTCACCTACACAGGTACCCGATTCACCCCTCCACTTT
CASSPTQVPDSPLHF
>TRBJ2-7|NA|NA|TRBV20-1
TGCAGTGCTAAGGGGGGGTACGAGCAGTACTTC
CSAKGGYEQYF
>TRBJ2-7|TRBD1|NA|TRBV2
TGTGCCAGCCGGGACAGGTCATACGAGCAGTACTTC
CASRDRSYEQYF
>TRBJ2-3|NA|few|TRBV29-1
TGCAGCGTTGCGTCGGCAGTGGGTCCAGATACGCAGTATTTT
CSVASAVGPDTQYF
>TRBJ2-1|TRBD2|NA|TRBV5-6
TGTGCCAGCAGCCATACTAGCGGGGGGGCCAATGAGCAGTTCTTC
CASSHTSGGANEQFF
>TRBJ2-3|NA|NA|TRBV7-2
TGTGCCAGCAGCTTAATGCGTACAGATACGCAGTATTTT
CASSLMRTDTQYF
>TRBJ1-1|NA|NA|TRBV30
TGTGCCTGGAGTGTATGGGGCACGCAAAGCACTGAAGCTTTCTTT
CAWSVWGTQSTEAFF
>TRBJ2-1|TRBD2|NA|TRBV2
TGTGCCAGCAGAGGGAGGGCCCAGCAGTTCTTC
CASRGRAQQFF
>TRBJ2-6|NA|NA|TRBV14
TGTGCCAGCAGCGAAGTAATCTGGGATGGCCGGGGTGGGGCCAACGTCCTGACTTTC
CASSEVIWDGRGGANVLTF
>TRBJ1-5|TRBD1|NA|TRBV6-6
TGTGCCAGCAGTTACTCTTCCAGGGGGAACAATCAGCCCCAGCATTTT
CASSYSSRGNNQPQHF
>TRBJ1-5|NA|NA|TRBV6-1
TGTGCCAGCAGTGAAACCCGACCGGGCCGTAGCAATCAGCCCCAGCATTTT
CASSETRPGRSNQPQHF
>TRBJ2-6|NA|NA|TRBV5-1
TGCGCCAGCAGCCTACAGAGCTCTGGGGCCAACGTCCTGACTTTC
CASSLQSSGANVLTF
>TRBJ2-5|TRBD2|NA|TRBV7-3
TGTGCCAGCAGCCCGATTAGCGGGGCGTGGGAGACCCAGTACTTC
CASSPISGAWETQYF
>TRBJ2-5|NA|NA|TRBV4-1
TGCGCCAGCAGCCGGCCGGGGAGCGAGACCCAGTACTTC
CASSRPGSETQYF
>TRBJ2-7|TRBD1|NA|TRBV30
TGTGCCTGGAGTCCGTTAGGGACAGTTCCCTACGAGCAGTACTTC
CAWSPLGTVPYEQYF
>TRBJ2-2|NA|NA|TRBV6-5
TGTGCCAGCAGTTACTCGACCACCCACGGGGAGCTGTTTTTT
CASSYSTTHGELFF
>TRBJ2-2|TRBD2|NA|TRBV30
TGTGCATTGGGGGGGGATTTCACCGGGGAGCTGTTTTTT
CALGGDFTGELFF
>TRBJ2-1|TRBD2|few|TRBV7-3
TGTGCCAGCAGCTTAGTCGGCGGGACTAACCCCAATGAGCAGTTCTTC
CASSLVGGTNPNEQFF
>TRBJ2-7|TRBD1|NA|TRBV19
TGTGCCACCGACCCCGGGACAGGGAGGTACGAGCAGTACTTC
CATDPGTGRYEQYF
>TRBJ2-7|NA|once|TRBV7-3
TGTGCCAGCAGCCCGGGACCCAACCCCTACGAGCAGTACTTC
CASSPGPNPYEQYF
>TRBJ1-3|NA|NA|TRBV13
TGTGCCAGCAGCCCCCCAGCGGAAAACACCATATATTTT
CASSPPAENTIYF
>TRBJ2-1|NA|NA|TRBV30
TGTGCCTGGAGTTTCTGGACACAGGATGAGCAGTTCTTC
CAWSFWTQDEQFF
>TRBJ2-4|NA|NA|TRBV15
TGTGCCACCAGAACTAGAGAGACCAAAAACATTCAGTACTTC
CATRTRETKNIQYF
>TRBJ2-1|NA|NA|TRBV9
TGTGCCAGCAGCGTAGGGCTAAATGAGCAGTTCTTC
CASSVGLNEQFF
>TRBJ2-7|TRBD1|NA|TRBV2
TGTGCCAGCAATACCGGGACAGGGAGTCGGGAGCAGTACTTC
CASNTGTGSREQYF
>TRBJ2-1|TRBD2|NA|TRBV7-6
TGTGCCAGCAGCCTTTCGCGGGGGGGCTTAAATGAGCAGTTCTTC
CASSLSRGGLNEQFF